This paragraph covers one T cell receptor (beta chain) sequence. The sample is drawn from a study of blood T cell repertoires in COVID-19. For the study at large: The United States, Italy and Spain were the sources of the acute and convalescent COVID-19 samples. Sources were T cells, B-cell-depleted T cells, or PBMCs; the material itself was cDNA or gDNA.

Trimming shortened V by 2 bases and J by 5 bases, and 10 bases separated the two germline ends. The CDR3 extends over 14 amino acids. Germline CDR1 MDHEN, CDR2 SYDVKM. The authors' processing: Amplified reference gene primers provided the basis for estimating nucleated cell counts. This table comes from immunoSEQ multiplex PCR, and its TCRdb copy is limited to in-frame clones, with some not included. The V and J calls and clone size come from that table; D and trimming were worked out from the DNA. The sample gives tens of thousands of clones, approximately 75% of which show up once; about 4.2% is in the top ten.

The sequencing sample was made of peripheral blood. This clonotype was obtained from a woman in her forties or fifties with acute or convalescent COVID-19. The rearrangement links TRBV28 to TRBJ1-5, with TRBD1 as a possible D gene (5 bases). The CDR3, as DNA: TGTGCCAGCAGTTTAGATCCGGGGGATCAGCCCCAGCATTTT. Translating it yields CASSLDPGDQPQHF. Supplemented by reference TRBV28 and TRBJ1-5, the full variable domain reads DVKVTQSSRYLVKRTGEKVFLECVQDMDHENMFWYRQDPGLGLRLIYFSYDVKMKEKGDIPEGYSVSREKKERFSLILESASTNQTSMYLCASSLDPGDQPQHFGDGTRLSIL.